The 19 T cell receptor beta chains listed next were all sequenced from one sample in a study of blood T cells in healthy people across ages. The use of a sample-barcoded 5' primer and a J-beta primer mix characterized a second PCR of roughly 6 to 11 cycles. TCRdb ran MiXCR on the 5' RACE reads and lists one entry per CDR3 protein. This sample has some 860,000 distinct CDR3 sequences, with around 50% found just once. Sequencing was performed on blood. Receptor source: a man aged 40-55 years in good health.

CDR3 in amino acids: CAWAMAGNQPQHF. CDR3 nucleotide sequence: TGTGCCTGGGCTATGGCAGGGAATCAGCCCCAGCATTTT. The genes are TRBV30 and TRBJ1-5; D might be TRBD1 (5 bases). V dropped 5 bases and J dropped 4 bases, with 12 bases sitting between them. This CDR3 is built from 13 residues. The germline CDR1 and CDR2 sequences are GTSNPN and SVGIG (reference sequence).

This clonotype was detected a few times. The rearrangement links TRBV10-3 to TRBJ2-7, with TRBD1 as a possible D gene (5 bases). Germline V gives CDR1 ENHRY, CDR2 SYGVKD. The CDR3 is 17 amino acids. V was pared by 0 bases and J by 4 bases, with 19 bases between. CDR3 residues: CAISESGWGDLGYEQYF. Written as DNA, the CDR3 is TGTGCCATCAGTGAGTCAGGCTGGGGCGACTTGGGGTACGAGCAGTACTTC.

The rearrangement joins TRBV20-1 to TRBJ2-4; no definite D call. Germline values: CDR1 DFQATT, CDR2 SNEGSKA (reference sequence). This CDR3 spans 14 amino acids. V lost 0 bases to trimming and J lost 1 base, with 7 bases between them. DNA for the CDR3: TGCAGTGCTAGAGATACAGCGGCCAAAAACATTCAGTACTTC. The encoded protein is CSARDTAAKNIQYF.

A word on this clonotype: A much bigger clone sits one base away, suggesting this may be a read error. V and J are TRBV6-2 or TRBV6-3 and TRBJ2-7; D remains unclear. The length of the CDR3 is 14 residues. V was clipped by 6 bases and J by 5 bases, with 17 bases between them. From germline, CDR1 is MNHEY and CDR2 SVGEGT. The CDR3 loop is CASSAERSADEQYF. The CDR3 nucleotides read TGTGCCAGCAGCGCGGAACGGAGCGCGGACGAGCAGTACTTC.

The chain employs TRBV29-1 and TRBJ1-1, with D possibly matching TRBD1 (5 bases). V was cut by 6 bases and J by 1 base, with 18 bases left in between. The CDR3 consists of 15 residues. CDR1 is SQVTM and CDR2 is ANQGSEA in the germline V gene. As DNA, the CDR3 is TGCAGCGTCGGGGGACTGTGGCTCCAGAACACTGAAGCTTTCTTT. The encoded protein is CSVGGLWLQNTEAFF.

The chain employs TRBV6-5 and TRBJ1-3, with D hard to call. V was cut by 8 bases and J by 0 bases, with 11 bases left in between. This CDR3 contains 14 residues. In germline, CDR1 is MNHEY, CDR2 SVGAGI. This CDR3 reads CASRSTTSGNTIYF. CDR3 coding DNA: TGTGCCAGCCGGTCTACGACCTCTGGAAACACCATATATTTT.

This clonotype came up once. DNA of the CDR3: TGTGCCAGCAGTTTCAACAGGGTCCCCAAAAACATTCAGTACTTC. Amino acid sequence: CASSFNRVPKNIQYF. The chain joins TRBV12-3 or TRBV12-4 to TRBJ2-4, with a weak D call TRBD1 (6 bases). Trimming left V 3 bases short and J 2 bases short, with 11 bases between. This CDR3 has 15 residues.

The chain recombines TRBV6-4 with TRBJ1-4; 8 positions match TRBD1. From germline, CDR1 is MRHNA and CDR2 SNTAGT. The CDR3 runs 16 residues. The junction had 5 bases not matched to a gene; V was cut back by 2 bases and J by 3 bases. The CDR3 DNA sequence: TGTGCCAGCAGTGACGACAGGGGTCTATCTAATGAAAAACTGTTTTTT. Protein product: CASSDDRGLSNEKLFF.

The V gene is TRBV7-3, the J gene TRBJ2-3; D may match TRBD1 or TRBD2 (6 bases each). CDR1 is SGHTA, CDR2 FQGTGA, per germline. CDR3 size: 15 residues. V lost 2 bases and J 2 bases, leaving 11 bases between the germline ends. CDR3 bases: TGTGCCAGCAGCTTATCGGGGGACATCACAGATACGCAGTATTTT. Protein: CASSLSGDITDTQYF.

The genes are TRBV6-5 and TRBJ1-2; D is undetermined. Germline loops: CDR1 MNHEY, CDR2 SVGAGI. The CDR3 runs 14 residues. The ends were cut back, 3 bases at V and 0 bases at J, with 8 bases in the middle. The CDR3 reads CASSYSRANYGYTF. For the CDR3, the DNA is TGTGCCAGCAGTTATAGCAGAGCTAACTATGGCTACACCTTC.

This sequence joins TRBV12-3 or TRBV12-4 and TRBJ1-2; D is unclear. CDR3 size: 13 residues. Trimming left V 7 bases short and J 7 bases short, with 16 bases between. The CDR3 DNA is TGTGCCAGCACCCGACCTGGGTTGGGTGGCTACACCTTC. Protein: CASTRPGLGGYTF.

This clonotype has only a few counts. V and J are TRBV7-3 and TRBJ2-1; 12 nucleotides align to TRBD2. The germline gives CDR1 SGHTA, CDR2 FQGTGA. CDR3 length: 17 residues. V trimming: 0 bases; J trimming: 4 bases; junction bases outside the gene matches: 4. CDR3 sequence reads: CASSLTLGLAGYNEQFF. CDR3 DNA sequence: TGTGCCAGCAGCTTAACGTTAGGACTAGCGGGGTACAATGAGCAGTTCTTC.

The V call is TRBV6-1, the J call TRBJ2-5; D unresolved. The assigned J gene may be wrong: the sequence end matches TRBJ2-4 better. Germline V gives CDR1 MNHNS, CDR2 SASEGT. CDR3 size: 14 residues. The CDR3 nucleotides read TGTGCCAGCGATCAAAGTGGGACCAAAAACATTCAGTACTTC. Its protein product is CASDQSGTKNIQYF.

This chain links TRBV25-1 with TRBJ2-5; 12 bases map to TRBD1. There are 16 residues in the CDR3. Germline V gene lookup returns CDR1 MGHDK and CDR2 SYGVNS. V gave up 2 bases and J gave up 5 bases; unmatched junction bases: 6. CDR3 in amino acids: CASSEGTGGGWETQYF. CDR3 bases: TGTGCCAGCAGTGAAGGGACAGGGGGCGGTTGGGAGACCCAGTACTTC.

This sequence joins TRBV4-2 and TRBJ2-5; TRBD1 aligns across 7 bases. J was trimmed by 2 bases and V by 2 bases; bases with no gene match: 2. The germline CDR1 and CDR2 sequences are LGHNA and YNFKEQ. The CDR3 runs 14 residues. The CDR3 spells CASSQLGQQETQYF. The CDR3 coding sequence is TGTGCCAGCAGCCAATTGGGACAGCAAGAGACCCAGTACTTC.

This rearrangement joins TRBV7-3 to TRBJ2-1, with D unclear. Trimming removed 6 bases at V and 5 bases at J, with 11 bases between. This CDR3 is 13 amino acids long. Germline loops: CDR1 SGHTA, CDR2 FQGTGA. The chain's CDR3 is CASSSLLNNEQFF. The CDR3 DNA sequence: TGTGCCAGCAGTAGTCTACTAAACAATGAGCAGTTCTTC.

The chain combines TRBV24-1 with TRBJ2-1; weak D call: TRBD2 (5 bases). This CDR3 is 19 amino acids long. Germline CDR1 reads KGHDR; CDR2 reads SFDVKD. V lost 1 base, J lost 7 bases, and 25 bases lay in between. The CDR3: CATSDFPRGPASSRNEQFF. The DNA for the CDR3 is TGTGCCACCAGTGATTTCCCGCGCGGGCCGGCTTCGAGTCGAAATGAGCAGTTCTTC.

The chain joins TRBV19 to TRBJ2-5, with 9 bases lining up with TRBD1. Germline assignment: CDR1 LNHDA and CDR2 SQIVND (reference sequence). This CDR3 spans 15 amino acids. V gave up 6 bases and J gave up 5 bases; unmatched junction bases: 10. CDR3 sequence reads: CASRSTGTGKETQYF. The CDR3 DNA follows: TGTGCCAGTAGAAGTACCGGGACAGGGAAGGAGACCCAGTACTTC.

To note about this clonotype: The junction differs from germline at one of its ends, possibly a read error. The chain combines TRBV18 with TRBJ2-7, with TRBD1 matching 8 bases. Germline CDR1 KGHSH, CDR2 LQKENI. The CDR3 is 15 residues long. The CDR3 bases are TGTGCCAGCCCACCTGGGACAGGACACTCCTACGAGCAGTACTTC. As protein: CASPPGTGHSYEQYF.